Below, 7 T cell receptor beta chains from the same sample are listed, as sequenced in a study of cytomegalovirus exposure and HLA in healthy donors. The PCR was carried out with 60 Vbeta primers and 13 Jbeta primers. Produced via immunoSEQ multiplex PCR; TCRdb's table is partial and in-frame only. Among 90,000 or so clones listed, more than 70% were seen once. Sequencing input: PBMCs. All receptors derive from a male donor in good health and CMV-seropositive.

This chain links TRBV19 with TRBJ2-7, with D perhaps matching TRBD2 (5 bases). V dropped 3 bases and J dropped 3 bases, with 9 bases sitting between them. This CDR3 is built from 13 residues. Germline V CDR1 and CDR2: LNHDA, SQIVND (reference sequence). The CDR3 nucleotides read TGTGCCAGTAGTATTGAGGGAAACTACGAGCAGTACTTC. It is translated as CASSIEGNYEQYF.

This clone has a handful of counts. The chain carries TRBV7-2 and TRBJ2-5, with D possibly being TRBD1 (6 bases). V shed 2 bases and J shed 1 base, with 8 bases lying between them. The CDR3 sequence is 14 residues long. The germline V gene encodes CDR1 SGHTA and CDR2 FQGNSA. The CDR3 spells CASSLPRGQETQYF. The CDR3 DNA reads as TGTGCCAGCAGCTTACCCAGGGGCCAAGAGACCCAGTACTTC.

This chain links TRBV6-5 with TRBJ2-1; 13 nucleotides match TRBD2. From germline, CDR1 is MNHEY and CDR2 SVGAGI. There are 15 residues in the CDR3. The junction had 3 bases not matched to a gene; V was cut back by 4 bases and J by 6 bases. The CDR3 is CASSSRLAGGNEQFF. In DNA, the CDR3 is TGTGCCAGCAGTTCGAGACTAGCGGGGGGCAATGAGCAGTTCTTC.

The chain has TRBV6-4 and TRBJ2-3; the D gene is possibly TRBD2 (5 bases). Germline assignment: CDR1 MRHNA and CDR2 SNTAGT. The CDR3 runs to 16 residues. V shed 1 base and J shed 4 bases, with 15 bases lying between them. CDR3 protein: CASSDWSKGGPDTQYF. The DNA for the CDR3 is TGTGCCAGCAGTGACTGGTCAAAGGGCGGGCCAGATACGCAGTATTTT.

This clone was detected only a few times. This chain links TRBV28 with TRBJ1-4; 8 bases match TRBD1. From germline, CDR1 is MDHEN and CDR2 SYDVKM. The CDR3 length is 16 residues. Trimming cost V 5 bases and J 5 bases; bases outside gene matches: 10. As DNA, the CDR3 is TGTGCCAGCAGTACCCCTTGGACAGGGAAAAATGAAAAACTGTTTTTT. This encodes CASSTPWTGKNEKLFF.

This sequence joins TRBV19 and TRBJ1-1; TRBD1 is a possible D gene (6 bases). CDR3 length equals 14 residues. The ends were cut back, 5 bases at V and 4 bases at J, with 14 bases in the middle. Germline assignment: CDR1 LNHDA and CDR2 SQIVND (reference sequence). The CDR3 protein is CASSLQGRGTEAFF. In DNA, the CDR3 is TGTGCCAGTAGTTTACAGGGCCGGGGCACTGAAGCTTTCTTT.

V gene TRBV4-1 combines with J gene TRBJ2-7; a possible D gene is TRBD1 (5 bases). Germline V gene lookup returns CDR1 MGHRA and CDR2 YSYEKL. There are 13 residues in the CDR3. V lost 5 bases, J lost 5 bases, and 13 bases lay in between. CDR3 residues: CASSWGFLDEQYF. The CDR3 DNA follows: TGCGCCAGCAGCTGGGGCTTTTTGGACGAGCAGTACTTC.